This note documents a single T cell receptor (beta chain) sequence. Its antigen is not identified. The CDR3 sequence is 15 residues long. CDR1 is SGHTS, CDR2 YDEGEE, per germline. V dropped 2 bases and J dropped 2 bases, with 10 bases sitting between them. Using immunoSEQ multiplex PCR, the repertoire was profiled, and TCRdb retains in-frame clones only, with some absent. The sample contains more than 95,000 clones, about 89% of which appear only once. The entry originates in a study of T cell responses to AZD1222 COVID-19 vaccine. Study results and limitations: Females made up more of the donors, who were largely white British, and clonal diversity may have come out too low. Vaccine-associated CD4 TCRs spanned spike, dominant at 160-218 and 743-854.

Pooling of second doses given at about 4 or about 12 weeks was done. The gene calls are TRBV5-8 and TRBJ2-2; D may be TRBD1 (6 bases). The specimen was peripheral blood, collected 28 days after the second AZD1222 dose. The TCR originated in an adult who received the AZD1222 COVID-19 vaccine. The DNA of the CDR3 is TGTGCCAGCAGCTTCAGGGGCCTAAACACCGGGGAGCTGTTTTTT. Amino acid sequence: CASSFRGLNTGELFF.